The 19 T cell receptor beta chains reported below all come from one sample, sequenced in a study of cytomegalovirus exposure and HLA in healthy donors. 13 Jbeta primers and 60 Vbeta primers were used for the PCR. TCRdb's table, derived via immunoSEQ multiplex PCR, lists solely in-frame clones and lacks some. The profile shows 100,000 to 120,000 clones, about 80% of them singletons. Sequenced material: PBMCs. The receptors come from a woman in her sixties or seventies in good health and CMV-seropositive.

V usage is TRBV7-9 and J usage is TRBJ2-3; tentative D call: TRBD1 (6 bases). Between the trimmed V and J ends, which lost 4 bases and 0 bases, there was a span of 17 bases. From germline, CDR1 is SEHNR and CDR2 FQNEAQ (reference sequence). The CDR3 spans 17 residues. For the CDR3, the DNA is TGTGCCAGCAGCTCCGCCTACAGGGCATCTAGCACAGATACGCAGTATTTT. It is translated as CASSSAYRASSTDTQYF.

V usage is TRBV25-1 and J usage is TRBJ2-7; 10 positions agree with TRBD2. Germline V gene sequence: CDR1 MGHDK, CDR2 SYGVNS. The CDR3 loop spans 17 amino acids. The J segment lost 4 bases and the V segment lost 6 bases, leaving 15 bases of the junction unmatched. The CDR3 DNA reads TGTGCCAGCAGCGCCGAGAGCGGGAGGGCCCGTTTATACGAGCAGTACTTC. The encoded protein is CASSAESGRARLYEQYF.

This clone occurred a few times. V is TRBV18 and J is TRBJ2-1; D is perhaps TRBD1 (7 bases). V was shortened by 0 bases and J by 12 bases, with 18 bases between the two germline ends. The V gene's germline CDR1 is KGHSH and CDR2 LQKENI. The CDR3 runs to 15 residues. CDR3 coding DNA: TGTGCCAGCTCACCACCCGGGATCGGAGGGGGCTGGCAGTTCTTC. This sequence encodes CASSPPGIGGGWQFF.

This chain uses TRBV6-6 with TRBJ2-4; 10 bases align to TRBD1. Per germline, CDR1 MNHNY and CDR2 SVGAGI (reference sequence). Trimming removed 5 bases from V and 5 bases from J; junction bases left unmatched: 0. This CDR3 is 13 amino acids long. In DNA form, the CDR3 reads TGTGCCAGCAGTGGGACAGGGGAAAACATTCAGTACTTC. Its translation: CASSGTGENIQYF.

The chain combines TRBV5-6 with TRBJ2-7; 8 bases align to TRBD2. Trimming took 5 bases from V and 5 from J; bases not matched to a gene: 6. CDR3 length equals 13 residues. In germline, CDR1 is SGHDT, CDR2 YYEEEE. CDR3 nucleotides: TGTGCCAGCAGTCTCACTAGCGGAGACGAGCAGTACTTC. Amino acid sequence: CASSLTSGDEQYF. The full variable domain, its missing parts supplied by reference TRBV5-6 and TRBJ2-7, is DAGVTQSPTHLIKTRGQQVTLRCSPKSGHDTVSWYQQALGQGPQFIFQYYEEEERQRGNFPDRFSGHQFPNYSSELNVNALLLGDSALYLCASSLTSGDEQYFGPGTRLTVT.

The chain couples TRBV19 to TRBJ1-5, with 9 nucleotides matching TRBD1. This CDR3 region has 14 residues. The V segment lost 5 bases and the J segment 9 bases; nucleotides outside the gene matches: 8. In germline, CDR1 is LNHDA, CDR2 SQIVND (reference sequence). CDR3 coding DNA: TGTGCCAGTAGTTCGTACAGGGGGCTTGGGCCCCAGCATTTT. Translating gives CASSSYRGLGPQHF.

The chain uses TRBV28 and TRBJ2-5, with 9 bases aligning to TRBD1. J lost 5 bases, V lost 6 bases, and 7 bases had no gene match. Germline CDR1 is MDHEN and CDR2 is SYDVKM. The CDR3 is 14 residues long. CDR3 nucleotide sequence: TGTGCCAGCAGCTCGGGACAGGGTCTGGAGACCCAGTACTTC. This translates into CASSSGQGLETQYF.

The chain recombines TRBV23-1 with TRBJ2-1, with TRBD1 matching over 7 bases. TRBV23-1 is an ORF, with its function uncertain. The junction had 21 bases not matched to a gene; V was cut back by 4 bases and J by 6 bases. The CDR3 loop spans 19 amino acids. CDR3: CASSLKLGPHSDRFNEQFF. DNA for the CDR3: TGCGCCAGCAGTCTCAAATTGGGGCCCCATTCGGACAGGTTCAATGAGCAGTTCTTC.

In this sample, this clone turned up once. This sequence joins TRBV15 and TRBJ2-7; tentatively, D is TRBD2 (5 bases). The germline V gene encodes CDR1 LNHNV and CDR2 YYDKDF (reference sequence). V was shortened by 0 bases and J by 1 base, with 7 bases between the two germline ends. The CDR3 is 14 amino acids. DNA for the CDR3: TGTGCCACCAGCAGAGATAGAGGGTCCTACGAGCAGTACTTC. The encoded protein is CATSRDRGSYEQYF.

This clone occurred many times. V usage is TRBV7-9 and J usage is TRBJ1-1; 9 nucleotides align to TRBD1. Germline V CDR1 and CDR2: SEHNR, FQNEAQ (reference sequence). The CDR3 totals 15 residues. Trimming cost V 1 base and J 6 bases; bases outside gene matches: 6. The CDR3 reads CASSLEGTGYPEAFF. The CDR3 DNA reads as TGTGCCAGCAGCTTAGAGGGGACAGGGTACCCTGAAGCTTTCTTT.

Concerning this clone itself: Just one base apart from a much larger clone, this may be a read error. Different DNA sequences within this sample yield the same CDR3. The chain joins TRBV7-3 to TRBJ1-1, with a weak D call TRBD1 (5 bases). Trimming removed 4 bases at V and 1 base at J, with 7 bases between. This CDR3 has 13 residues. Germline V gene data show CDR1 as SGHTA and CDR2 as FQGTGA. The CDR3 region is CASSSQGNTEAFF. CDR3 coding DNA: TGTGCCAGCAGCTCGCAGGGGAACACTGAAGCTTTCTTT.

The rearrangement joins TRBV12-5 to TRBJ1-2; the match to TRBD1 covers 10 bases. This CDR3 contains 17 residues. V lost 5 bases to trimming and J lost 5 bases; unmatched junction nucleotides: 14. Germline assignment: CDR1 LGHNT and CDR2 FRNRAP. The CDR3 nucleotides are TGTGCTAGTGGTGCCCGCCGGGGACAGGGGCTTAGGTATGGCTACACCTTC. It yields the protein CASGARRGQGLRYGYTF.

The J gene is TRBJ2-1, the V gene TRBV12-5; D uncertain. Trimming stripped 8 bases from V and 3 bases from J, with 5 bases between. The CDR3 totals 11 residues. The germline CDR1 and CDR2 sequences are LGHNT and FRNRAP. CDR3 DNA: TGTGCTAGTTTCCTCTACAATGAGCAGTTCTTC. Protein sequence: CASFLYNEQFF.

This clone was seen more than once but under ten times. The chain is built from TRBV28 and TRBJ1-5, with D hard to call. Trimming stripped 5 bases from V and 2 bases from J, with 13 bases between. Germline V gene data show CDR1 as MDHEN and CDR2 as SYDVKM. The CDR3 is made up of 15 amino acids. CDR3 in amino acids: CASSDQRGGNQPQHF. CDR3 sequence (DNA): TGTGCCAGCAGTGACCAACGAGGAGGCAATCAGCCCCAGCATTTT.

This clone has a handful of counts. V usage is TRBV28 and J usage is TRBJ1-4; the D is unclear. V was pared by 8 bases and J by 13 bases, with 14 bases between. This CDR3 comprises 11 residues. The germline gives CDR1 MDHEN, CDR2 SYDVKM. CDR3: CASGPREGLFF. CDR3 coding DNA: TGTGCCAGCGGGCCCCGGGAGGGACTGTTTTTT.

The DNA of the CDR3 is TGTGCCAGCAGCTTAGGAGGGGGAGGGACAATGGGACCCGAGCAGTACTTC. This sequence encodes CASSLGGGGTMGPEQYF. J is TRBJ2-7 and V is TRBV11-2; D is possibly TRBD2 (7 bases). The CDR3 consists of 17 residues. Deletions cut 1 base from V and 6 bases from J, with 22 bases between. The V gene's germline CDR1 is SGHAT and CDR2 FQNNGV.

The chain uses TRBV5-6 and TRBJ1-5; TRBD1 matches at 10 bases. Germline loops: CDR1 SGHDT, CDR2 YYEEEE. V shed 4 bases, J shed 0 bases, and the junction held 7 bases outside the gene matches. The CDR3 has 17 amino acids. The CDR3 loop is CASSRDRGMYSNQPQHF. For the CDR3, the DNA is TGTGCCAGCAGCCGGGACAGGGGCATGTATAGCAATCAGCCCCAGCATTTT.

The genes are TRBV5-1 and TRBJ2-7; TRBD1 might be the D (6 bases). The V and J ends lost 0 bases and 4 bases respectively, with 14 bases between them. The CDR3 contains 15 residues. Germline V gene lookup returns CDR1 SGHRS and CDR2 YFSETQ. Here the CDR3 DNA reads TGCGCCAGCAGCTTGGCCTTCGGACAGCCGTACGAGCAGTACTTC. Protein sequence: CASSLAFGQPYEQYF.

The rearrangement uses TRBV5-1 and TRBJ2-1, with TRBD2 identical over 11 bases. Trimming took 1 base from V and 7 from J; bases not matched to a gene: 4. The CDR3 totals 15 residues. Germline CDR1 reads SGHRS; CDR2 reads YFSETQ. CDR3 DNA sequence: TGCGCCAGCAGCTTGCTAGCGGGAGGTGCGAATGAGCAGTTCTTC. Amino acid sequence: CASSLLAGGANEQFF.